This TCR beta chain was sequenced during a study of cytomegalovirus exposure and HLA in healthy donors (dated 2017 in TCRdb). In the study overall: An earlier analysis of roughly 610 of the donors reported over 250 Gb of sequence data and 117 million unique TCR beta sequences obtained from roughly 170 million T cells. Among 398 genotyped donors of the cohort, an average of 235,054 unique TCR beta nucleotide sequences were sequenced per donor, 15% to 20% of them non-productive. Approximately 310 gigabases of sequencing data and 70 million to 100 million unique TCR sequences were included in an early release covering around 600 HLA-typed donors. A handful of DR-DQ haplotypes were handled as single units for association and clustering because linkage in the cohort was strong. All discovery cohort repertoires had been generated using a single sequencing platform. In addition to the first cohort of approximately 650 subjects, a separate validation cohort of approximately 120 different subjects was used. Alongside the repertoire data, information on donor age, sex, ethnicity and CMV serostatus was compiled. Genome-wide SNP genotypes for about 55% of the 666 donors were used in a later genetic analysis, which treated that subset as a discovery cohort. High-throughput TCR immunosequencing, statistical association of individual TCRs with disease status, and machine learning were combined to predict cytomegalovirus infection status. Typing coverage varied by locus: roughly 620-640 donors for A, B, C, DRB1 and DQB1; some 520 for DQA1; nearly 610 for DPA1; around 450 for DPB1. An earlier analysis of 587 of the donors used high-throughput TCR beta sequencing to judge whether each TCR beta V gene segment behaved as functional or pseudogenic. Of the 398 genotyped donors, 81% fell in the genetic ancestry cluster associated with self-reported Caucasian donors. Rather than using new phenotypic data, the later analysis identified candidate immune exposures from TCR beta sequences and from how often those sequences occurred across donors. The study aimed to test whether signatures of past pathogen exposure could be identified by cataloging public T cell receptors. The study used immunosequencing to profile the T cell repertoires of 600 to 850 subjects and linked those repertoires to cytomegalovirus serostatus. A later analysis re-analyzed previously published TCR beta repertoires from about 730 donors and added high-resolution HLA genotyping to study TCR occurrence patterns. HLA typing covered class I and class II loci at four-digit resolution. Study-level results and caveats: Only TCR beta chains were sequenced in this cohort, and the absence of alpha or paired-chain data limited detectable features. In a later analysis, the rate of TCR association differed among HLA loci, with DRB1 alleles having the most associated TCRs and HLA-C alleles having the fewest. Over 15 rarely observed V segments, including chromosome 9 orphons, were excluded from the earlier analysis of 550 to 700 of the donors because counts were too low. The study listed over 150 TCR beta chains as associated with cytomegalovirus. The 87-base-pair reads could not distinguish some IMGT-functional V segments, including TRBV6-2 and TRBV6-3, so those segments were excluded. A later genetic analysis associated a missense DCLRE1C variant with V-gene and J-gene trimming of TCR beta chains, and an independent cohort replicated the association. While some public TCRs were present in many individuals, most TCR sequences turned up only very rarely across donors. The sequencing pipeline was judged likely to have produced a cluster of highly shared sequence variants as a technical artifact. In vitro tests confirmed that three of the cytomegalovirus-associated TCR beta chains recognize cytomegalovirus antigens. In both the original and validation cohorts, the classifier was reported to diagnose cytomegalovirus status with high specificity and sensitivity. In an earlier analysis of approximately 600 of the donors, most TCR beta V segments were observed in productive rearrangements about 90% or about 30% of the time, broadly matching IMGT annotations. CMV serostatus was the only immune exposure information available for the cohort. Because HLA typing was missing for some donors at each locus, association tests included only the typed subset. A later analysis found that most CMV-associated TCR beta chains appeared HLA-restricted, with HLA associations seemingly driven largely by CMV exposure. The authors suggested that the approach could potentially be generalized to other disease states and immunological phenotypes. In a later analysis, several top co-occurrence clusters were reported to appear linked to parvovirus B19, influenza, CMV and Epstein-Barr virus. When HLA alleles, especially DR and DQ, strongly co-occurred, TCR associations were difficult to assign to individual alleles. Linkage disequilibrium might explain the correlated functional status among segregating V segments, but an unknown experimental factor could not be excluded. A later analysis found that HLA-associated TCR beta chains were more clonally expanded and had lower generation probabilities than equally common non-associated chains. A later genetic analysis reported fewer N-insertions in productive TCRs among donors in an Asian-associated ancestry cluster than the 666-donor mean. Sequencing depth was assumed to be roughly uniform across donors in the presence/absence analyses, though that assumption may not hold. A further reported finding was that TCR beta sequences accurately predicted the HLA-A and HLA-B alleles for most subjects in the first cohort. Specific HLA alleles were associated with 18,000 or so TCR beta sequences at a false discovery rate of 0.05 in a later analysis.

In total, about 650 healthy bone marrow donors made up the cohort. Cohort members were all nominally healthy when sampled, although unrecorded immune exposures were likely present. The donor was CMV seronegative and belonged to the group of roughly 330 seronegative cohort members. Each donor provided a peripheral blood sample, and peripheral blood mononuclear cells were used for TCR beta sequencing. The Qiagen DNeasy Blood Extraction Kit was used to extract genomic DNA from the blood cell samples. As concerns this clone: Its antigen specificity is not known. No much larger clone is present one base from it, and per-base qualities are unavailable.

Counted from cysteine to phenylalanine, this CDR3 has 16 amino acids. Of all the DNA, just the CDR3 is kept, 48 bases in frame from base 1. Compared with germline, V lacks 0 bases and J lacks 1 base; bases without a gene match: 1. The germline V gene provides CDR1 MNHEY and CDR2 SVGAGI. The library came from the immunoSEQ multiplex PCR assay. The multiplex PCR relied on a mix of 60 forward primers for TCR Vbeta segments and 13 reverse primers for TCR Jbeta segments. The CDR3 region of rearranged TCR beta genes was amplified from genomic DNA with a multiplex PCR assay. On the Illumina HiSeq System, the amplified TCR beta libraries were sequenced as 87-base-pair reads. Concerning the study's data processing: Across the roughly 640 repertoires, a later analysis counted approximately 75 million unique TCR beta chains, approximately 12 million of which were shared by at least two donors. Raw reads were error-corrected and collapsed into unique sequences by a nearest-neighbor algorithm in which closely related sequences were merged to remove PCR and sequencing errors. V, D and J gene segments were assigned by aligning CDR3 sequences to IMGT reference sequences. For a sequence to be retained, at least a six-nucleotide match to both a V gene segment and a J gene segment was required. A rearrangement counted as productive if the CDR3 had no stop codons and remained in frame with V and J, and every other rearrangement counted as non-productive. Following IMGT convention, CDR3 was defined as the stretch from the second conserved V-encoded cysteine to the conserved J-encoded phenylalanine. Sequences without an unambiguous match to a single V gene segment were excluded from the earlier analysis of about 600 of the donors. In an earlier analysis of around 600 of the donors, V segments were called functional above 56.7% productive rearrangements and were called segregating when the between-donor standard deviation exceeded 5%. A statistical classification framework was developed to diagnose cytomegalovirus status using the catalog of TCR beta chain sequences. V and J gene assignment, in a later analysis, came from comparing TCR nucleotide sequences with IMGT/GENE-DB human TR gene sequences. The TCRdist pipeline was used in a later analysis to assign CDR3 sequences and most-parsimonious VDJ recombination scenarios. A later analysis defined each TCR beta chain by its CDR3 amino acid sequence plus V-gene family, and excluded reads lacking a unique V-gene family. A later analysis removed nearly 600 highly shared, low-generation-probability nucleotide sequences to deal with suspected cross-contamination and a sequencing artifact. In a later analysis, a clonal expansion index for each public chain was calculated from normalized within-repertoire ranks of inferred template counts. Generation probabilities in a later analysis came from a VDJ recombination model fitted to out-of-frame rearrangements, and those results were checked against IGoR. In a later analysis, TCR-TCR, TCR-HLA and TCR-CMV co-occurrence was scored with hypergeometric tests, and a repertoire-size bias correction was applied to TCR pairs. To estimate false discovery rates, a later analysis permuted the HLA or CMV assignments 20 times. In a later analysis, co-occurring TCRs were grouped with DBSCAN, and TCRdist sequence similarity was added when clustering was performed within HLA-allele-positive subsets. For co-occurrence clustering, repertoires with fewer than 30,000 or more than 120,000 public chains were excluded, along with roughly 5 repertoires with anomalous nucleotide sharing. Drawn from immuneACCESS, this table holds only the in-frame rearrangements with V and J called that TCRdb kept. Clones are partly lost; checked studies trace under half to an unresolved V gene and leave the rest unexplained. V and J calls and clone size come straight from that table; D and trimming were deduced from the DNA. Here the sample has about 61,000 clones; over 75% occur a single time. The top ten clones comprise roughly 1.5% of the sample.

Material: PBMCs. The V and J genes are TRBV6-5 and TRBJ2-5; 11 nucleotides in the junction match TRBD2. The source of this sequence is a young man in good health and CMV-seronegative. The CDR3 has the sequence CASSYSGTSGQETQYF. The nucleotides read TGTGCCAGCAGTTACTCGGGGACTAGCGGCCAAGAGACCCAGTACTTC.